The sequence of this TCR beta chain was determined in a study of resident and recirculating memory T cells in vitiligo. The data were produced by immunoSEQ multiplex PCR, yet TCRdb's version contains in-frame clones alone and is incomplete. The sample has roughly 76,000 clones; 80% to 95% are singletons. The source material was blood. This sequence originates from a male donor with vitiligo.

CDR3 region: CASSPGTGGINEQFF. Here the CDR3 DNA reads TGTGCCAGTAGTCCCGGGACAGGGGGGATCAATGAGCAGTTCTTC. This sequence joins TRBV19 and TRBJ2-1; 11 nucleotides align to TRBD1. The V segment lost 5 bases and the J segment 6 bases; nucleotides outside the gene matches: 6. Germline assignment: CDR1 LNHDA and CDR2 SQIVND (reference sequence). The CDR3 sequence is 15 residues long.